Presented here are 10 T cell receptor beta chains from one specimen sequenced in a study of sequential checkpoint blockade in melanoma (dated by TCRdb to the late 2010s). The protocol used for the library was the immunoSEQ multiplex PCR assay. TCRdb obtained this table from immuneACCESS and retained in-frame rearrangements with V and J assigned. These tables miss some clones; where compared with another copy, unresolved V genes account for less than half of the shortfall, and the remainder is unexplained. The table for this sample lists tens of thousands of clones; roughly 80% of them were counted only once. The ten biggest clones cover 27% of the sample. The treatment or condition label, read with the paper, signifies: randomized to nivolumab then ipilimumab (arm A) or the reverse (arm B). The input for sequencing was CD8+ T cells sorted from blood (inferred from file names), taken from a patient given nivolumab and ipilimumab in sequence. These receptors all come from a human donor with melanoma.

The chain links TRBV19 to TRBJ1-2; 10 bases are shared with TRBD1. Germline assignment: CDR1 LNHDA and CDR2 SQIVND (reference sequence). J lost 2 bases, V lost 7 bases, and 7 bases had no gene match. The CDR3 is made up of 15 amino acids. The CDR3 loop reads CASNPWTGGNYGYTF. The CDR3 coding sequence is TGTGCCAGTAACCCGTGGACAGGGGGGAACTATGGCTACACCTTC.

The rearrangement links TRBV9 to TRBJ1-1; 8 nucleotides align to TRBD1. CDR1 is SGDLS, CDR2 YYNGEE, per germline. The CDR3 has 15 residues. After removal of 3 bases from V and 5 bases from J, the junction contained 9 bases not matched to a gene. CDR3 protein: CASSAGQGGRTEAFF. The CDR3 region has the DNA TGTGCCAGCAGCGCAGGACAGGGAGGGCGGACTGAAGCTTTCTTT.

The rearrangement links TRBV19 to TRBJ1-5; a possible D gene is TRBD1 (5 bases). This CDR3 contains 17 residues. The germline CDR1 and CDR2 sequences are LNHDA and SQIVND (reference sequence). Between the trimmed V and J ends, which lost 3 bases and 2 bases, there was a span of 17 bases. The CDR3 sequence: CASSIMGGELGNQPQHF. The CDR3 DNA sequence: TGTGCCAGTAGTATTATGGGAGGGGAGCTTGGCAATCAGCCCCAGCATTTT.

This chain joins TRBV6-6 and TRBJ2-4, with D unclear. This CDR3 comprises 13 residues. Germline V gene lookup returns CDR1 MNHNY and CDR2 SVGAGI (reference sequence). V lost 3 bases to trimming and J lost 10 bases, with 13 bases between them. The CDR3 DNA follows: TGTGCCAGCAGTTATTCAAGCCCAGGTATTCAGTACTTC. This translates into CASSYSSPGIQYF.

J is TRBJ2-1 and V is TRBV13; 9 positions match TRBD2. Germline values: CDR1 PRHDT, CDR2 FYEKMQ (reference sequence). The trim removed 6 bases at V and 1 base at J, leaving 7 bases unmatched. The CDR3 is 16 residues long. The CDR3 sequence is CASRKPSGKSYNEQFF. DNA of the CDR3: TGTGCCAGCAGAAAACCTAGCGGGAAATCCTACAATGAGCAGTTCTTC. Together with reference TRBV13 and TRBJ2-1, the CDR3 gives the full variable domain: AAGVIQSPRHLIKEKRETATLKCYPIPRHDTVYWYQQGPGQDPQFLISFYEKMQSDKGSIPDRFSAQQFSDYHSELNMSSLELGDSALYFCASRKPSGKSYNEQFFGPGTRLTVL.

The chain couples TRBV27 to TRBJ2-7, with D perhaps TRBD1 (5 bases). Trimming pared 5 bases from V and 3 bases from J, leaving 20 bases between. The length of the CDR3 is 16 residues. CDR1 MNHEY and CDR2 SMNVEV come from the germline V gene (reference sequence). CDR3 residues: CASSPSLGVHFYEQYF. DNA for the CDR3: TGTGCCAGCAGTCCTTCCCTAGGGGTGCATTTCTACGAGCAGTACTTC.

The chain carries TRBV14 and TRBJ2-7; 7 bases agree with TRBD1. J gave up 2 bases and V 5 bases, and 12 bases lay outside the gene matches. Germline V gene data show CDR1 as SGHDN and CDR2 as FVKESK. CDR3 length: 16 amino acids. The CDR3 DNA follows: TGTGCCAGCAGCACCCGACAGGGTCAATTCACCTACGAGCAGTACTTC. Translation: CASSTRQGQFTYEQYF.

This chain joins TRBV27 and TRBJ2-7; D is ambiguous. The CDR3 is made up of 10 amino acids. The germline V gene has CDR1 MNHEY and CDR2 SMNVEV (reference sequence). V lost 8 bases, J lost 3 bases, and 5 bases lay in between. This CDR3 is CASGNYEQYF. The CDR3, as DNA: TGTGCCAGCGGCAACTACGAGCAGTACTTC.

V usage is TRBV27 and J usage is TRBJ1-1; perhaps TRBD1 as D (6 bases). V lost 5 bases and J 1 base, leaving 14 bases between the germline ends. The CDR3 extends over 15 amino acids. The germline V gene has CDR1 MNHEY and CDR2 SMNVEV (reference sequence). CDR3 DNA: TGTGCCAGCAGTCCGATCGGACAGAAGAACACTGAAGCTTTCTTT. Amino acids: CASSPIGQKNTEAFF.

V usage is TRBV28 and J usage is TRBJ2-7, with D tentatively TRBD2 (5 bases). This CDR3 spans 15 amino acids. Germline V gene lookup returns CDR1 MDHEN and CDR2 SYDVKM. V dropped 6 bases and J dropped 2 bases, with 17 bases sitting between them. CDR3 DNA sequence: TGTGCCAGCAGCCGTTCCGGAGAGGGAGCCTACGAGCAGTACTTC. It specifies CASSRSGEGAYEQYF.